This TCR beta chain is drawn from a study of identical twins. Notes on the study in general: Memory repertoires lacked the insertion deficit that abundant cord blood beta clonotypes showed.

To note about this clonotype: Its antigen is unidentified.

TCRdb itself ran the 5' RACE reads through MiXCR, one entry per CDR3 protein. This sample yields 1.5 million to 2 million distinct CDR3 sequences, of which roughly a third are seen a single time; around 0.25% belongs to the top ten. The sequencing sample was made of cord blood. The source is a newborn girl in good health.

The CDR3 spells CASSPGAGEKLFF. As DNA, the CDR3 is TGTGCCAGCTCACCAGGGGCGGGTGAAAAACTGTTTTTT. V and J are TRBV18 and TRBJ1-4, with a weak D call TRBD1 (5 bases). Looked up from germline, CDR1 is KGHSH and CDR2 is LQKENI. The V gene lost 2 bases and the J gene lost 7 bases, with 8 bases spanning the gap. The CDR3 is made up of 13 amino acids.